This passage covers 25 T cell receptor beta chains from one sample sequenced in a study of identical twins. TCRdb processed the 5' RACE reads anew with MiXCR; each CDR3 protein has one entry. This table holds 200,000 to 250,000 distinct CDR3 sequences, under 8.5% found once. These data were also reused for a study on T cells expressing NK-cell markers.

Sequencing input: CD8+ T cells sorted from blood. The receptors originated from a woman aged 18-30 years in good health.

V and J are TRBV7-9 and TRBJ2-2; maybe TRBD2 (5 bases). This CDR3 is built from 16 residues. From germline, CDR1 is SEHNR and CDR2 FQNEAQ (reference sequence). V was trimmed by 5 bases and J by 2 bases, leaving 15 bases between them. This chain's CDR3 is CASSPVGRVNTGELFF. The CDR3 coding sequence is TGTGCCAGCAGCCCGGTGGGGAGAGTAAACACCGGGGAGCTGTTTTTT. Full variable domain (missing parts from reference TRBV7-9 and TRBJ2-2): DTGVSQNPRHKITKRGQNVTFRCDPISEHNRLYWYRQTLGQGPEFLTYFQNEAQLEKSRLLSDRFSAERPKGSFSTLEIQRTEQGDSAMYLCASSPVGRVNTGELFFGEGSRLTVL.

This clonotype was detected ten times or more. The genes are TRBV12-3 or TRBV12-4 and TRBJ1-1; 7 nucleotides align to TRBD1. The CDR3 has 12 residues. Trimming took 10 bases from V and 6 from J; bases not matched to a gene: 8. This chain's CDR3 is CAIRGEAPEAFF. For the CDR3, the DNA is TGTGCCATCAGGGGGGAGGCCCCTGAAGCTTTCTTT.

This clonotype was counted ten times or more. V is TRBV20-1 and J is TRBJ2-7, with 9 bases that match TRBD1. Germline-derived CDR1 and CDR2 are DFQATT and SNEGSKA (reference sequence). This CDR3 has 14 residues. V trimming: 1 base; J trimming: 2 bases; junction bases outside the gene matches: 3. Written as DNA, the CDR3 is TGCAGTGCTAGAGGGGACAGGGAACCCTACGAGCAGTACTTC. Encoded protein: CSARGDREPYEQYF.

The sample holds many counts of this clonotype. This chain uses TRBV3-1 with TRBJ2-5; 8 bases align to TRBD2. Germline V gives CDR1 LGHDT, CDR2 YNNKEL (reference sequence). The CDR3 consists of 17 residues. After removal of 3 bases from V and 0 bases from J, the junction contained 9 bases not matched to a gene. The CDR3 nucleotides read TGTGCCAGCAGCCACCATACGGGGGGGCCCTACCAAGAGACCCAGTACTTC. This translates into CASSHHTGGPYQETQYF.

This chain connects TRBV7-9 to TRBJ1-1, with D uncertain. Trimming shortened V by 3 bases and J by 2 bases, and 10 bases separated the two germline ends. The CDR3 is 14 residues long. CDR1 is SEHNR, CDR2 FQNEAQ, per germline (reference sequence). The CDR3, as DNA: TGTGCCAGCAGCTTTGATATTTCTAACACTGAAGCTTTCTTT. Translated, it gives CASSFDISNTEAFF.

This clonotype was observed many times. The V and J genes are TRBV15 and TRBJ1-5, with D perhaps matching TRBD1 (6 bases). The CDR3 is 15 residues long. The germline V and J ends were trimmed by 2 bases and 3 bases, with 11 bases remaining between them. Germline CDR1 LNHNV, CDR2 YYDKDF (reference sequence). CDR3: CATSRPDRTNQPQHF. The CDR3 DNA follows: TGTGCCACCAGCAGACCCGACAGGACCAATCAGCCCCAGCATTTT.

The sample holds many counts of this clonotype. The chain has TRBV7-2 and TRBJ2-1; 11 bases agree with TRBD2. With 5 bases clipped from V and 9 bases from J, the junction kept 12 bases outside the gene matches. CDR3 length equals 16 residues. Germline V lookup: CDR1 SGHTA, CDR2 FQGNSA. The CDR3 reads CASSPDTLAGVFEQFF. The CDR3 DNA follows: TGTGCCAGCAGCCCAGACACACTAGCGGGAGTATTTGAGCAGTTCTTC.

This clonotype was counted ten times or more. The chain combines TRBV7-2 with TRBJ2-1, with 9 bases that match TRBD1. The J segment lost 1 base and the V segment lost 10 bases, leaving 8 bases of the junction unmatched. This CDR3 comprises 15 residues. Germline V gene sequence: CDR1 SGHTA, CDR2 FQGNSA. The CDR3: CATDRGMISYNEQFF. The DNA for the CDR3 is TGTGCCACCGACAGGGGGATGATATCCTACAATGAGCAGTTCTTC.

The chain links TRBV12-3 or TRBV12-4 to TRBJ2-7, with D possibly being TRBD2 (7 bases). The CDR3 consists of 14 residues. Trimming stripped 5 bases from V and 5 bases from J, with 16 bases between. CDR3 sequence reads: CASSPLGGGNEQYF. CDR3 DNA sequence: TGTGCCAGCAGTCCCCTGGGAGGGGGTAACGAGCAGTACTTC.

This clonotype was detected ten times or more. The chain carries TRBV7-2 and TRBJ2-2, with TRBD2 matching 7 bases. The CDR3 covers 16 residues. Germline loops: CDR1 SGHTA, CDR2 FQGNSA. V lost 7 bases and J lost 3; bases outside the gene matches: 11. CDR3 in DNA: TGTGCCAGCACCCTTTCCCTAGCGGACTACACCGGGGAGCTGTTTTTT. This sequence encodes CASTLSLADYTGELFF.

This clonotype was detected only a few times. The rearrangement uses TRBV7-2 and TRBJ2-7; weak D call: TRBD1 (6 bases). The CDR3 is 15 amino acids. CDR1 is SGHTA and CDR2 is FQGNSA in the germline V gene. Deletions cut 1 base from V and 0 bases from J, with 10 bases between. This CDR3 is CASSLVRDISYEQYF. For the CDR3, the DNA is TGTGCCAGCAGCTTAGTGAGGGACATCTCCTACGAGCAGTACTTC.

The chain combines TRBV6-5 with TRBJ2-6, with no clear D. This CDR3 comprises 15 residues. Germline CDR1 and CDR2: MNHEY and SVGAGI. Trimming removed 0 bases from V and 4 bases from J, with 7 bases in between. In DNA form, the CDR3 reads TGTGCCAGCAGTTACTCAAGGTCCGGGGCCAACGTCCTGACTTTC. Its translation: CASSYSRSGANVLTF.

The sample holds many counts of this clonotype. V is TRBV3-1 and J is TRBJ1-2; D gene uncertain. Germline CDR1 LGHDT, CDR2 YNNKEL (reference sequence). Trimming left V 1 base short and J 0 bases short, with 9 bases between. The CDR3 covers 15 residues. The CDR3 nucleotides read TGTGCCAGCAGCCAAGTCGGCGAACCTAACTATGGCTACACCTTC. This gives the protein CASSQVGEPNYGYTF.

The rearrangement links TRBV7-8 to TRBJ2-7; 9 bases are shared with TRBD2. After removal of 0 bases from V and 1 base from J, the junction contained 1 base not matched to a gene. The germline CDR1 and CDR2 sequences are SGHVS and FQNEAQ. The CDR3 has 15 residues. The DNA of the CDR3 is TGTGCCAGCAGCTTAGCTAGCGGGAGTTCCTACGAGCAGTACTTC. Amino acid sequence: CASSLASGSSYEQYF.

The chain recombines TRBV7-9 with TRBJ1-4; D not certain. The CDR3 covers 16 residues. The V gene lost 7 bases and the J gene lost 6 bases, with 21 bases spanning the gap. Germline V lookup: CDR1 SEHNR, CDR2 FQNEAQ (reference sequence). CDR3 sequence reads: CASTSQLEVGDEKLFF. CDR3 nucleotides: TGTGCCAGCACCTCTCAATTGGAAGTGGGTGATGAAAAACTGTTTTTT.

In this sample, this clonotype turned up many times. V gene TRBV9 combines with J gene TRBJ2-7, with D tentatively TRBD2 (6 bases). Trimming took 3 bases from V and 2 from J, leaving 18 bases between them. This CDR3 is 16 amino acids long. Germline V gene lookup returns CDR1 SGDLS and CDR2 YYNGEE. CDR3 region: CASSAGSGTFTYEQYF. The CDR3 DNA is TGTGCCAGCAGCGCTGGATCCGGGACTTTCACCTACGAGCAGTACTTC.

The sample holds a few counts of this clonotype. V is TRBV7-9 and J is TRBJ2-1; D unclear. Per germline, CDR1 SEHNR and CDR2 FQNEAQ (reference sequence). CDR3 length: 14 amino acids. V dropped 3 bases and J dropped 1 base, with 7 bases sitting between them. The CDR3 sequence is CASSLAPSYNEQFF. CDR3 DNA sequence: TGTGCCAGCAGCTTGGCCCCTTCCTACAATGAGCAGTTCTTC.

In its sample, this clonotype was seen a few times. The V call is TRBV6-5, the J call TRBJ1-2, with D perhaps matching TRBD1 (5 bases). With 2 bases removed from V and 7 bases from J, the gap between germline ends came to 14 bases. This CDR3 comprises 14 residues. Germline V gene lookup returns CDR1 MNHEY and CDR2 SVGAGI. The CDR3 sequence: CASSYGGFQGGYTF. DNA for the CDR3: TGTGCCAGCAGTTACGGTGGCTTTCAGGGTGGCTACACCTTC.

This clonotype was seen many times. This chain joins TRBV5-5 and TRBJ1-1; D is ambiguous. V was clipped by 2 bases and J by 4 bases, with 9 bases between them. Germline values: CDR1 SGHKS, CDR2 YYEKEE (reference sequence). The CDR3 is 13 amino acids. CDR3 sequence: CASSFWGGTEAFF. CDR3 coding DNA: TGTGCCAGCAGCTTCTGGGGTGGCACTGAAGCTTTCTTT.

This clonotype was seen at least ten times. This chain joins TRBV2 and TRBJ2-1; 11 bases agree with TRBD2. The length of the CDR3 is 17 residues. Germline values: CDR1 SNHLY, CDR2 FYNNEI. Trimming cost V 3 bases and J 6 bases; bases outside gene matches: 10. CDR3 sequence reads: CASSDFLAGGRVNEQFF. The CDR3 nucleotides are TGTGCCAGCAGTGATTTTCTAGCGGGGGGTCGGGTCAATGAGCAGTTCTTC.

This clonotype was counted a few times. V gene TRBV11-3 combines with J gene TRBJ2-5; D perhaps matches TRBD1 (5 bases). The CDR3 spans 14 residues. Germline lookup yields CDR1 SGHNT and CDR2 YENEEA. V lost 2 bases and J 4 bases, leaving 11 bases between the germline ends. The CDR3 DNA reads TGTGCCAGCAGCTTAAGGGGTTATGGAGAGACCCAGTACTTC. This sequence encodes CASSLRGYGETQYF. Full variable domain (rest looked up from reference TRBV11-3 and TRBJ2-5): EAGVVQSPRYKIIEKKQPVAFWCNPISGHNTLYWYLQNLGQGPELLIRYENEEAVDDSQLPKDRFSAERLKGVDSTLKIQPAELGDSAVYLCASSLRGYGETQYFGPGTRLLVL.

Many counts were recorded for this clonotype. The chain couples TRBV6-1 to TRBJ2-1; the D gene is possibly TRBD1 (6 bases). V lost 4 bases and J 4 bases, leaving 20 bases between the germline ends. Looked up from germline, CDR1 is MNHNS and CDR2 is SASEGT. CDR3 length: 17 amino acids. The CDR3 sequence: CASSGESGGVDYNEQFF. CDR3 nucleotides: TGTGCCAGCAGTGGGGAAAGTGGGGGCGTGGATTACAATGAGCAGTTCTTC.

The V call is TRBV18, the J call TRBJ2-1, with D possibly TRBD2 on 5 matching bases. CDR1 and CDR2 (germline): KGHSH, LQKENI. Trimming left V 2 bases short and J 12 bases short, with 11 bases between. The length of the CDR3 is 12 residues. The CDR3 region has the DNA TGTGCCAGCTCACCAACCCTAGGAGGGCAGTTCTTC. This codes for CASSPTLGGQFF. Looking up the rest from reference TRBV18 and TRBJ2-1 gives the full variable domain: NAGVMQNPRHLVRRRGQEARLRCSPMKGHSHVYWYRQLPEEGLKFMVYLQKENIIDESGMPKERFSAEFPKEGPSILRIQQVVRGDSAAYFCASSPTLGGQFFGPGTRLTVL.

Only a few counts were recorded for this clonotype. The chain recombines TRBV6-6 with TRBJ1-1; D is ambiguous. The germline CDR1 and CDR2 sequences are MNHNY and SVGAGI (reference sequence). CDR3 size: 10 residues. V was trimmed by 8 bases and J by 7 bases, leaving 8 bases between them. CDR3 region: CASVDLEAFF. CDR3 nucleotide sequence: TGTGCCAGCGTAGACCTTGAAGCTTTCTTT.

This clonotype has a handful of counts. The genes are TRBV12-3 or TRBV12-4 and TRBJ2-7; D is unclear. Between the trimmed V and J ends, which lost 5 bases and 3 bases, there was a span of 8 bases. The CDR3 spans 12 residues. CDR3: CASSVHLYEQYF. CDR3 coding DNA: TGTGCCAGCAGTGTACACCTCTACGAGCAGTACTTC.